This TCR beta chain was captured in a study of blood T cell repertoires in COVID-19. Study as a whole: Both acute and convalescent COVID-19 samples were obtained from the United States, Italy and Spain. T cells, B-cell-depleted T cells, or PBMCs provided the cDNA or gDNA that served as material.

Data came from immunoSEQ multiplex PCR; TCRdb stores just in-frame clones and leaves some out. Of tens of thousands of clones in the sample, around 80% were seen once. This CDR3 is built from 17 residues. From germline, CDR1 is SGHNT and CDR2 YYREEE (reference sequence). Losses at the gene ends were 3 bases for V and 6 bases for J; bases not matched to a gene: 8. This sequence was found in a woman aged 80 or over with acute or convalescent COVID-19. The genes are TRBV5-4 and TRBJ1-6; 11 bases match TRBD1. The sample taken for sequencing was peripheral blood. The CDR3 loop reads CASSYGQGATFNSPLHF. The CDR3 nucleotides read TGTGCCAGCAGCTACGGACAGGGGGCAACCTTTAATTCACCCCTCCACTTT.